The sequence of this T cell receptor (beta chain) was determined in a study of cytomegalovirus exposure and HLA in healthy donors. Study-wide context: A prior analysis found 117 million unique TCR beta sequences from approximately 190 million T cells. General study findings and limits: A missense DCLRE1C variant was associated with V- and J-gene trimming of TCR beta chains in a later analysis, and an independent cohort replicated the association. A later analysis reportedly identified an Asian-associated ancestry cluster as carrying fewer N-insertions than the 666-donor mean. Rarity marked most TCR sequences, yet some public TCRs occurred in many donors.

The CDR3 covers 15 residues. The germline V gene has CDR1 SGDLS and CDR2 YYNGEE. As to this clone: Its antigen is still unknown. One junction end disagrees with the germline gene, perhaps due to a read error.

A multiplex PCR was run with 60 Vbeta primers and 13 Jbeta primers. Assay: immunoSEQ multiplex PCR; the TCRdb copy retains only in-frame clones and omits some. This sample's clone table lists about 120,000 clones. The receptor's source is a man aged 18-30 years in good health and CMV-seronegative. This chain joins TRBV9 and TRBJ2-1, with a possible D match to TRBD1 (5 bases). Sample: PBMCs. The DNA for the CDR3 is TGTGCCAGCAGCGTAGTATCACAGGCCTACGATGAGCAGTTCTTC. It encodes CASSVVSQAYDEQFF.